These 15 T cell receptor beta chains originate from one sample sequenced in a study of vaccination and CD4 T cells after COVID-19. Their cognate antigens are unknown. The sample's treatment: roughly 10-day PBMC culture with coronavirus spike peptide pools or control peptides (ViraFEST assay). Sequencing of cultured CD4+ T cell DNA used the Oncomine TCR Beta short-read assay. TCRdb itself ran the PCR reads through MiXCR, one entry per CDR3 protein. The sample has fewer than 11,000 distinct CDR3 sequences; 42% are singletons. Sequencing was done on a sample of CD4+ T cells from blood, cultured in vitro. The source of these receptors is a human donor who had recovered from COVID-19.

Here the CDR3 DNA reads TGTGCCAGCAGCTTAGGTCCAGGCCCTCCCACCTTC. Its translation is CASSLGPGPPTF. The chain is built from TRBV11-3 and TRBJ1-2; D not resolved. The germline CDR1 and CDR2 sequences are SGHNT and YENEEA. CDR3 size: 12 residues. The V gene lost 1 base and the J gene lost 13 bases, with 13 bases spanning the gap.

This clonotype counts as medium-sized. V usage is TRBV30 and J usage is TRBJ2-3; the D gene could be TRBD1 or TRBD2 (7 bases each). V was pared by 5 bases and J by 1 base, with 13 bases between. Germline CDR1 GTSNPN, CDR2 SVGIG (reference sequence). This CDR3 region has 14 residues. The CDR3 region has the DNA TGTGCCTGGGGATCAGGGGGGGGCACAGATACGCAGTATTTT. Translation gives CAWGSGGGTDTQYF.

The CDR3 is CASSPGGWGPWETQYF. CDR3 DNA: TGTGCCAGCAGCCCCGGGGGTTGGGGCCCCTGGGAGACCCAGTACTTC. The chain is built from TRBV11-2 and TRBJ2-5; possibly TRBD2 for D (6 bases). V lost 5 bases to trimming and J lost 5 bases, with 21 bases between them. The CDR3 has 16 residues. Germline-derived CDR1 and CDR2 are SGHAT and FQNNGV.

The V and J genes are TRBV10-3 and TRBJ1-6; 12 bases match TRBD1. Germline V gene lookup returns CDR1 ENHRY and CDR2 SYGVKD. The V and J ends lost 2 bases and 5 bases, in that order; junction bases with no gene match: 4. The CDR3 covers 17 residues. This chain's CDR3 is CAISEKGQGANNSPLHF. CDR3 nucleotides: TGTGCCATCAGTGAGAAGGGACAGGGGGCGAATAATTCACCCCTCCACTTT.

By share of the sample, this clonotype is medium-sized (0.01 to 0.1%). V and J are TRBV7-6 and TRBJ2-7, with D tentatively TRBD1 or TRBD2 (5 bases each). V was trimmed by 5 bases and J by 3 bases, leaving 26 bases between them. CDR3 length equals 18 residues. Germline V lookup: CDR1 SGHVS, CDR2 FNYEAQ. This CDR3 reads CASSPEEGIRRGLYEQYF. The DNA of the CDR3 is TGTGCCAGCAGCCCCGAGGAAGGGATTCGCCGGGGCCTCTACGAGCAGTACTTC.

This chain joins TRBV20-1 and TRBJ1-1; D gene unclear. Trimming took 0 bases from V and 8 from J, leaving 10 bases between them. The germline V gene encodes CDR1 DFQATT and CDR2 SNEGSKA (reference sequence). This CDR3 has 12 residues. The CDR3 sequence is CSARDTRKEAFF. CDR3 bases: TGCAGTGCTAGAGATACCAGAAAAGAAGCTTTCTTT.

This clonotype has only one observation. The chain has TRBV20-1 and TRBJ1-5; D is unresolved. This CDR3 has 14 amino acids. CDR1 is DFQATT and CDR2 is SNEGSKA in the germline V gene (reference sequence). V lost 2 bases and J 1 base, leaving 9 bases between the germline ends. The CDR3 DNA is TGCAGTGCTAGAAAGGGCCCGAGCAATCAGCCCCAGCATTTT. Its translation: CSARKGPSNQPQHF.

The chain links TRBV6-1 to TRBJ2-2; the D gene is possibly TRBD2 (5 bases). With 5 bases removed from V and 8 bases from J, the gap between germline ends came to 9 bases. Germline V CDR1 and CDR2: MNHNS, SASEGT. This CDR3 comprises 12 residues. CDR3 nucleotide sequence: TGTGCCAGCAGTCCCACTAGGGGGGAGCTGTTTTTT. Its translation: CASSPTRGELFF.

This clonotype was seen only a few times. V gene TRBV7-9 combines with J gene TRBJ1-1; 7 nucleotides agree with TRBD1. Germline-derived CDR1 and CDR2 are SEHNR and FQNEAQ (reference sequence). The J segment lost 2 bases and the V segment lost 3 bases, leaving 12 bases of the junction unmatched. This CDR3 region has 17 residues. CDR3 region: CASSFDRVGRANTEAFF. As DNA, the CDR3 is TGTGCCAGCAGCTTCGACAGGGTGGGGAGGGCCAACACTGAAGCTTTCTTT.

The V and J genes are TRBV11-3 and TRBJ1-1; possible D gene TRBD1, 5 bases. V gave up 0 bases and J gave up 4 bases, with 18 bases separating them. The CDR3 contains 17 residues. Germline assignment: CDR1 SGHNT and CDR2 YENEEA. CDR3 bases: TGTGCCAGCAGCTTAGAGGGCAGGGATGGATTGGGCACTGAAGCTTTCTTT. Translated, it gives CASSLEGRDGLGTEAFF.

This clonotype was recorded only once. This chain uses TRBV6-1 with TRBJ1-3, with D uncertain. This CDR3 contains 13 residues. The V gene's germline CDR1 is MNHNS and CDR2 SASEGT. Between the trimmed V and J ends, which lost 10 bases and 6 bases, there was a span of 16 bases. CDR3: CATSGRYENTIYF. CDR3 nucleotides: TGTGCCACCTCAGGCCGGTACGAAAACACCATATATTTT.

This clonotype turned up a few times. The rearrangement links TRBV7-6 to TRBJ1-1; unclear D gene. V was clipped by 5 bases and J by 2 bases, with 9 bases between them. Looked up from germline, CDR1 is SGHVS and CDR2 is FNYEAQ. This CDR3 comprises 13 residues. The DNA of the CDR3 is TGTGCCAGCAGCCAGGACTCTAACACTGAAGCTTTCTTT. Its translation is CASSQDSNTEAFF.

This clonotype was observed a few times. As DNA, the CDR3 is TGCGCCAGCAGTGAGTCCGGGACAGCTGAAAAACTGTTTTTT. Residues: CASSESGTAEKLFF. The rearrangement joins TRBV10-1 to TRBJ1-4, with TRBD1 identical over 7 bases. V gave up 0 bases and J gave up 7 bases; unmatched junction bases: 2. Germline assignment: CDR1 WNHNN and CDR2 SYGVQD (reference sequence). The CDR3 sequence is 14 residues long.

The chain employs TRBV7-2 and TRBJ2-4, with D possibly being TRBD1 or TRBD2 (5 bases each). Looked up from germline, CDR1 is SGHTA and CDR2 is FQGNSA. Trimming stripped 1 base from V and 7 bases from J, with 11 bases between. The CDR3 extends over 14 amino acids. CDR3 DNA sequence: TGTGCCAGCAGCTTAGGAGGGGCTTCGAACATTCAGTACTTC. Its translation is CASSLGGASNIQYF.

This clonotype was seen a few times. The V and J genes are TRBV15 and TRBJ1-1; D not certain. The V end lost 0 bases, the J end lost 2 bases, and 10 bases lay between the germline ends. The CDR3 is 15 amino acids. CDR1 is LNHNV, CDR2 YYDKDF, per germline (reference sequence). The CDR3 region is CATSRDRAGNTEAFF. The CDR3 DNA reads as TGTGCCACCAGCAGAGATCGGGCAGGAAACACTGAAGCTTTCTTT.